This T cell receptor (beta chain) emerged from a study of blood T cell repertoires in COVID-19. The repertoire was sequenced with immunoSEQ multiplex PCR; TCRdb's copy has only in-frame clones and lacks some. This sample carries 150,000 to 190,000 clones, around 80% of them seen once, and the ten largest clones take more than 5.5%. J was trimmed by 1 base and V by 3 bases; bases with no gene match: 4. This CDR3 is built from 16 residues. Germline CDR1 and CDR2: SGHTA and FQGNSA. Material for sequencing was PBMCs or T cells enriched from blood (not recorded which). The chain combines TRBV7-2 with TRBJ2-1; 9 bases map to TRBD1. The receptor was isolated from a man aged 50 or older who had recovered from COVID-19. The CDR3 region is CASSFSGTGSYNEQFF. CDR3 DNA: TGTGCCAGCAGCTTCTCCGGGACAGGGTCCTACAATGAGCAGTTCTTC.